This TCR beta chain was captured by sequencing in a study of shared clonotypes between healthy human individuals. Findings and limits, study-wide: Sequencing depth was expected to affect clonotype sharing among donors.

Concerning this clone itself: Antigen specificity is unknown.

The V gene's germline CDR1 is LNHDA and CDR2 SQIVND (reference sequence). This CDR3 contains 14 residues. The germline V and J ends were trimmed by 3 bases and 5 bases, with 10 bases remaining between them. Sequenced by immunoSEQ multiplex PCR; TCRdb stores in-frame clones only, minus some. The sample has roughly 2.4 million clones, 95% seen once; the top ten hold around 0.13%. This chain joins TRBV19 and TRBJ2-2; D gene unclear. This receptor was identified in a man aged 18 to 35 in good health. The material sequenced was naive CD4+ T cells sorted from blood. Noted subset: CD45RA+ positively selected. The CDR3 is CASSIIGWTGELFF. CDR3 nucleotide sequence: TGTGCCAGTAGTATTATAGGGTGGACCGGGGAGCTGTTTTTT.